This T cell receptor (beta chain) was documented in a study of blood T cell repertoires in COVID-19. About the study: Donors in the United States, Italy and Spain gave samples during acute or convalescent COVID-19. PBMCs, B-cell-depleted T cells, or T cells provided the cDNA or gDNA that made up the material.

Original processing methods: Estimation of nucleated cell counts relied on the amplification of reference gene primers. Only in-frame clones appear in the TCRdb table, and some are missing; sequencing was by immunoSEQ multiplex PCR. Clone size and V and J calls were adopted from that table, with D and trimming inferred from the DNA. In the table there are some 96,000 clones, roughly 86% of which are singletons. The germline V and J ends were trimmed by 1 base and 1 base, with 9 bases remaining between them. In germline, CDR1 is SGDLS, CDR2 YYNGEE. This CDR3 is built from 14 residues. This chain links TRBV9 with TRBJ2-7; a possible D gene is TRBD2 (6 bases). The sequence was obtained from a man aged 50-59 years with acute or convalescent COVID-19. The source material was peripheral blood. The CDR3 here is CASSVFGGSYEQYF. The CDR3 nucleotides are TGTGCCAGCAGCGTATTCGGGGGATCCTACGAGCAGTACTTC.